A selection of T cell receptor beta chains follows, all from one sample in a study of a mutant IDH1 vaccine in newly diagnosed glioma. Measured with immunoSEQ multiplex PCR; TCRdb has only the in-frame clones, and not every one. This table holds more than 80,000 clones, about four fifths found once. The sequences come from PBMCs, collected from a glioma patient treated with radiotherapy, temozolomide or both. Every receptor here comes from a woman aged 50 to 60 with glioma. The CDR3 runs from the conserved cysteine through the conserved F or W. The D gene is left open where the match is weak. Size is stated for part of the rows, as once, few or many counts, or as a class when the clone is expanded.

cdr3_nt: TGTGCCAGCAGCCGAGACAGGGGGATCGCTGAAGCTTTCTTT; cdr3_aa: CASSRDRGIAEAFF; v_call: TRBV11-2; clone_size: NA; d_call: TRBD1; j_call: TRBJ1-1
cdr3_nt: TGTGCCAGTAGTTTCAGGGTGGCCGGGGAGCTGTTTTTT; cdr3_aa: CASSFRVAGELFF; v_call: TRBV19; clone_size: NA; d_call: NA; j_call: TRBJ2-2
cdr3_nt: TGTGCCAGCAGTCCGACAGGGGCTGGCTACACCTTC; cdr3_aa: CASSPTGAGYTF; v_call: TRBV6-1; clone_size: NA; d_call: TRBD1; j_call: TRBJ1-2
cdr3_nt: TGTGCCAGCTCACCACCTACAGCTAACTATGGCTACACCTTC; cdr3_aa: CASSPPTANYGYTF; v_call: TRBV18; clone_size: NA; d_call: NA; j_call: TRBJ1-2
cdr3_nt: TGTGCCAGCAGATTCTCCGGGACGGGGAATCAGCCCCAGCATTTT; cdr3_aa: CASRFSGTGNQPQHF; v_call: TRBV6-6; clone_size: few; d_call: NA; j_call: TRBJ1-5
cdr3_nt: TGTGCCAGCAGCTTAGCGGGGAGACAGGGGCGGGGAAACACCATATATTTT; cdr3_aa: CASSLAGRQGRGNTIYF; v_call: TRBV7-6; clone_size: NA; d_call: TRBD1; j_call: TRBJ1-3
cdr3_nt: TGTGCCAGCAGCCCCTCGGGACAGAACACTGAAGCTTTCTTT; cdr3_aa: CASSPSGQNTEAFF; v_call: TRBV7-9; clone_size: few; d_call: NA; j_call: TRBJ1-1
cdr3_nt: TGTGCCAGCAGTTACGGGCAGGGAACCGTTGGCTACACCTTC; cdr3_aa: CASSYGQGTVGYTF; v_call: TRBV6-5; clone_size: NA; d_call: NA; j_call: TRBJ1-2
cdr3_nt: TGTGCCAGCGAGGGGGTGTCCGCAGATACGCAGTATTTT; cdr3_aa: CASEGVSADTQYF; v_call: TRBV19; clone_size: NA; d_call: NA; j_call: TRBJ2-3
cdr3_nt: TGTGCCAGTAGTCTCAGCCAAAGCTCCTATAATTCACCCCTCCACTTT; cdr3_aa: CASSLSQSSYNSPLHF; v_call: TRBV19; clone_size: NA; d_call: NA; j_call: TRBJ1-6
cdr3_nt: TGTGCCAGCAGGGAACAGGTTGAAGCTTTCTTT; cdr3_aa: CASREQVEAFF; v_call: TRBV28; clone_size: few; d_call: NA; j_call: TRBJ1-1
cdr3_nt: TGCGCCAGCAGCCAAGACAGGGGATTCCAGGAGACCCAGTACTTC; cdr3_aa: CASSQDRGFQETQYF; v_call: TRBV4-3; clone_size: NA; d_call: NA; j_call: TRBJ2-5
cdr3_nt: TGTGCCAGCAGTCCGCTATCACAGAACTATGGCTACACCTTC; cdr3_aa: CASSPLSQNYGYTF; v_call: TRBV6-5; clone_size: once; d_call: NA; j_call: TRBJ1-2
cdr3_nt: TGTGCCAGCAGATCTGAGGACGCCTATGGCTACACCTTC; cdr3_aa: CASRSEDAYGYTF; v_call: TRBV6-5; clone_size: NA; d_call: NA; j_call: TRBJ1-2
cdr3_nt: TGTGCCAGCAGTTTTCGTCCGATTAACACTGAAGCTTTCTTT; cdr3_aa: CASSFRPINTEAFF; v_call: TRBV7-2; clone_size: NA; d_call: NA; j_call: TRBJ1-1
cdr3_nt: TGTGCCAGCAGCCCAGGGGTAATGAACACTGAAGCTTTCTTT; cdr3_aa: CASSPGVMNTEAFF; v_call: TRBV7-9; clone_size: NA; d_call: NA; j_call: TRBJ1-1
cdr3_nt: TGTGCTAGTGCTTGGGCCGGAGTGGGCGAGCAGTACTTC; cdr3_aa: CASAWAGVGEQYF; v_call: TRBV12-5; clone_size: NA; d_call: NA; j_call: TRBJ2-7
cdr3_nt: TGTGCCAGCAGCGTAAGGGACAGGGACACAGATACGCAGTATTTT; cdr3_aa: CASSVRDRDTDTQYF; v_call: TRBV9; clone_size: NA; d_call: TRBD1; j_call: TRBJ2-3
cdr3_nt: TGTGCCAGCAGCAGGGTCCGGGGCCTAGGGGAGCTGTTTTTT; cdr3_aa: CASSRVRGLGELFF; v_call: TRBV5-6; clone_size: NA; d_call: NA; j_call: TRBJ2-2
cdr3_nt: TGTGCCAGCAGCGTAGGGCAGGGACTCATGAACACTGAAGCTTTCTTT; cdr3_aa: CASSVGQGLMNTEAFF; v_call: TRBV9; clone_size: NA; d_call: NA; j_call: TRBJ1-1
cdr3_nt: TGTGCCAGCAGCTTAGGGACAGGTTCTTTCGGGACAGATACGCAGTATTTT; cdr3_aa: CASSLGTGSFGTDTQYF; v_call: TRBV7-2; clone_size: NA; d_call: TRBD1; j_call: TRBJ2-3
cdr3_nt: TGCAGTGCTATACAAAAAGAGACCCAGTACTTC; cdr3_aa: CSAIQKETQYF; v_call: TRBV20-1; clone_size: once; d_call: NA; j_call: TRBJ2-5
cdr3_nt: TGTGCCAGCAGCGGGACCGGGACAGGGGGCACCGGGGAGCTGTTTTTT; cdr3_aa: CASSGTGTGGTGELFF; v_call: TRBV9; clone_size: few; d_call: TRBD1; j_call: TRBJ2-2
cdr3_nt: TGTGCCAGCAGCCCTCGAGGGGGAGGGGCTAATAATTCACCCCTCCACTTT; cdr3_aa: CASSPRGGGANNSPLHF; v_call: TRBV7-2; clone_size: NA; d_call: NA; j_call: TRBJ1-6
cdr3_nt: TGCAGTGCACACGGAGGGAATGAGCAGTTCTTC; cdr3_aa: CSAHGGNEQFF; v_call: TRBV20-1; clone_size: NA; d_call: NA; j_call: TRBJ2-1
cdr3_nt: TGTGCCAGCAGCTTAGACAGGGGGAACACTGAAGCTTTCTTT; cdr3_aa: CASSLDRGNTEAFF; v_call: TRBV11-3; clone_size: NA; d_call: NA; j_call: TRBJ1-1
cdr3_nt: TGTGCCAGTAGTACCCCGACAGGGTATGAAGCTTTCTTT; cdr3_aa: CASSTPTGYEAFF; v_call: TRBV19; clone_size: NA; d_call: TRBD1; j_call: TRBJ1-1